These 13 T cell receptor beta chains originate from one sample sequenced in a study of shared clonotypes between healthy human individuals. Method: immunoSEQ multiplex PCR; TCRdb's copy keeps in-frame clones and lacks some. The sample shows about 980,000 clones, approximately 80% of them seen only once. The material sequenced was memory CD4+ T cells sorted from blood. The subset is: CD45RA-negative fraction. These TCRs come from a young man in good health.

This clone was found once. Within the sample, other DNA sequences also encode this same CDR3. V usage is TRBV5-1 and J usage is TRBJ1-1; D call uncertain. CDR3 length: 14 amino acids. Germline V gives CDR1 SGHRS, CDR2 YFSETQ. V lost 3 bases and J lost 0, with 9 bases in between. The CDR3 loop reads CASSSSGMNTEAFF. The CDR3 nucleotides are TGCGCCAGCAGCTCCAGTGGCATGAACACTGAAGCTTTCTTT.

This chain links TRBV10-3 with TRBJ2-1; 8 bases are a match to TRBD1. The CDR3 totals 15 residues. From germline, CDR1 is ENHRY and CDR2 SYGVKD. V shed 8 bases and J 8 bases; nucleotides not matched to a gene: 14. The CDR3 sequence: CAIRPGQGLGDEQFF. CDR3 bases: TGTGCCATCCGACCAGGACAGGGTTTGGGCGATGAGCAGTTCTTC.

V gene TRBV28 combines with J gene TRBJ2-5; 7 nucleotides align to TRBD1. Germline lookup yields CDR1 MDHEN and CDR2 SYDVKM. The J segment lost 4 bases and the V segment lost 3 bases, leaving 5 bases of the junction unmatched. CDR3 size: 14 residues. This chain's CDR3 is CASSLQQGRETQYF. Here the CDR3 DNA reads TGTGCCAGCAGTTTGCAACAGGGGCGAGAGACCCAGTACTTC.

This sequence joins TRBV6-5 and TRBJ1-6; D is possibly TRBD1 (6 bases). Germline V gives CDR1 MNHEY, CDR2 SVGAGI. With 5 bases removed from V and 8 bases from J, the gap between germline ends came to 13 bases. The CDR3 has 14 amino acids. The CDR3 is CASSQQKGDSPLHF. The CDR3 coding sequence is TGTGCCAGCAGTCAGCAGAAGGGGGATTCACCCCTCCACTTT.

A single count supports this clone. The CDR3 DNA sequence: TGTGCCTGGAGTGCCGGGACAGGGGTCTATGGGCCTAATTCACCCCTCCACTTT. Translation: CAWSAGTGVYGPNSPLHF. This chain connects TRBV30 to TRBJ1-6; TRBD1 matches at 10 bases. V was pared by 1 base and J by 6 bases, with 12 bases of the junction left unmatched. In germline, CDR1 is GTSNPN, CDR2 SVGIG (reference sequence). The length of the CDR3 is 18 residues.

V and J are TRBV6-1 and TRBJ1-2; 7 bases are a match to TRBD1. This CDR3 has 13 amino acids. J lost 5 bases, V lost 4 bases, and 4 bases had no gene match. Germline loops: CDR1 MNHNS, CDR2 SASEGT. CDR3 protein: CASSGTGLYGYTF. The CDR3 DNA is TGTGCCAGCAGTGGGACAGGCTTATATGGCTACACCTTC.

The chain couples TRBV7-2 to TRBJ2-7; D gene uncertain. V was shortened by 5 bases and J by 0 bases, with 17 bases between the two germline ends. Germline V gene lookup returns CDR1 SGHTA and CDR2 FQGNSA. The CDR3 totals 16 residues. In DNA form, the CDR3 reads TGTGCCAGCAGCCCGAGGACGGGTCAATACTCCTACGAGCAGTACTTC. Translated, it gives CASSPRTGQYSYEQYF.

As DNA, the CDR3 is TGTGCCAGCAGCATATACAGGGAAGAGACCCAGTACTTC. It specifies CASSIYREETQYF. V is TRBV7-2 and J is TRBJ2-5; TRBD1 is a possible D gene (6 bases). The length of the CDR3 is 13 residues. The germline V and J ends were trimmed by 5 bases and 3 bases, with 10 bases remaining between them. Per the germline V gene, CDR1 is SGHTA and CDR2 is FQGNSA.

This clone was observed a handful of times. The chain combines TRBV11-2 with TRBJ1-1; D possibly corresponds to TRBD1 (5 bases). V lost 4 bases and J lost 4, with 13 bases in between. The CDR3 spans 14 residues. Germline CDR1 and CDR2: SGHAT and FQNNGV. Here the CDR3 DNA reads TGTGCCAGCAGCTCCCGCGAGGGGAGCACTGAAGCTTTCTTT. Translation gives CASSSREGSTEAFF.

The chain employs TRBV6-1 and TRBJ1-1; D remains unclear. The CDR3 consists of 15 residues. The germline gives CDR1 MNHNS, CDR2 SASEGT. The V gene lost 3 bases and the J gene lost 0 bases, with 11 bases spanning the gap. CDR3: CASSDARNLNTEAFF. The CDR3 DNA reads as TGTGCCAGCAGTGATGCCAGAAACTTGAACACTGAAGCTTTCTTT.

The chain links TRBV20-1 to TRBJ2-1; the D is unclear. This CDR3 has 11 residues. V was clipped by 4 bases and J by 3 bases, with 4 bases between them. Germline V gene data show CDR1 as DFQATT and CDR2 as SNEGSKA (reference sequence). The CDR3 DNA sequence: TGCAGTGCTACAGTCTACAATGAGCAGTTCTTC. Its protein product is CSATVYNEQFF.

The chain has TRBV5-1 and TRBJ1-5; D perhaps matches TRBD1 (6 bases). V shed 7 bases and J shed 2 bases, with 22 bases lying between them. Germline CDR1 and CDR2: SGHRS and YFSETQ. This CDR3 has 17 amino acids. The CDR3: CASSLRRPRGRNQPQHF. The CDR3 DNA sequence: TGCGCCAGCTCCCTCCGCCGGCCCAGGGGACGCAATCAGCCCCAGCATTTT.

This sequence joins TRBV30 and TRBJ1-4, with D possibly being TRBD1 (5 bases). The V end was cut by 8 bases, the J end by 7 bases, with 14 bases between. From germline, CDR1 is GTSNPN and CDR2 SVGIG (reference sequence). CDR3 length: 12 residues. The CDR3 DNA is TGTGCCGGGTCCGGGACGGGTGAAAAACTGTTTTTT. It yields the protein CAGSGTGEKLFF.